The present T cell receptor (beta chain) was sequenced within a study of T cells in Graves' hyperthyroidism and ophthalmopathy (dated by TCRdb to between 2018 and 2021). Looking at the study overall: Peripheral blood was collected at initial diagnosis, before any treatment. TCR V-J signatures able to tell the groups apart were searched for in a discovery cohort of 95 to 100 patients, of whom approximately 40 had Graves' ophthalmopathy and roughly 58 had stable Graves' hyperthyroidism. Whether ophthalmopathy could be predicted prospectively was tested in an independent validation cohort made up of 18 to 20 hyperthyroidism patients plus 17 patients who later progressed to ophthalmopathy. For training and testing, the 100 or so patients in the discovery cohort were randomly divided in a 7:3 ratio. Thyroid tissue and blood T-cell repertoires from roughly 6 Graves' hyperthyroidism patients were also compared in the study. After sampling, hyperthyroidism patients received methimazole starting at 30 mg daily, and ophthalmopathy patients received high-dose intravenous methylprednisolone. The paper reports TCR Vbeta CDR3 sequencing of fewer than 150 peripheral blood samples: 43 ophthalmopathy, fewer than 80 hyperthyroidism and approximately 17 progressor patients.

This clonotype showed up many times. Its antigen specificity is not known. Base qualities are not recorded, but no much larger clone differs from it by a single base. Graves' hyperthyroidism was defined as stable when no progression to ophthalmopathy occurred over 18 months of follow-up. Hyperthyroidism patients were newly diagnosed, had a disease duration of under 2 months, and were aged 18 to 65 years. Any patient with an uncontrolled infection, another autoimmune disease, pregnancy or lactation was excluded. Diagnoses were established on the basis of clinical symptoms, serum thyroxine and TRAb, thyroid ultrasound, and orbital computed tomography. PBMCs were separated from roughly 9.6 ml of fresh peripheral blood using Ficoll-Paque density gradient centrifugation. Total RNA was extracted with Trizol reagent, and quality was checked on an Agilent 2100 Bioanalyzer. TCR beta CDR3 regions were amplified from RNA transcripts. The TCR CDR3 was subjected to a first round of RT-PCR using the HTBI primer set and the Qiagen OneStep RT-PCR kit. Libraries were constructed in a second round of multiplex PCR, after which size selection and purification were performed. Paired-end sequencing of the libraries was performed with 100 bp reads on an Illumina HiSeq2000. The paper's processing steps were these. SOAPnuke was used to process the raw data, throwing out any read that contained adapters or uncalled bases, had a mean Phred below 15, or lacked an exact constant-primer or identifier match. High-quality paired reads were merged with COPE v1.2.5, and unique nucleotide sequences were defined as clonotypes. MiTCR v1.1 was used to align the clonotypes against IMGT TRBV, TRBD and TRBJ reference segments. The analysis was restricted to V-J combinations with a frequency above 0.0001, which together covered 99% to 99.2% of the repertoires. A TCS score was defined as the ratio of F50 (clonal expansion) to E x V (chaos), with BLOSUM62-based TCRdist applied between CDR3 peptides within each V-J. Welch's t-statistics and random forest reduced approximately 520 V-J features to about 12, which were used in a naive Bayes classifier (R e1071). TCRdb cleaned the public reads at Q25 with fastp, built clones with MiXCR and kept in-frame beta chains. Every entry covers one CDR3 protein and lists the most common genes and DNA from its rows. The V and J calls reflect TCRdb's pipeline rather than the authors' work. Within this sample are 300,000 to 450,000 distinct CDR3 sequences, with about 15% of them counted one time only. The ten largest make up about 11% of the sample.

What the study reported, not specific to this receptor: In validation, progression to ophthalmopathy was predicted by the model with 65% to 71% sensitivity and roughly 72% specificity, a median of around 6.5 months before onset. Most expanded thyroid clonotypes (frequency above 0.001) were also found in blood, which suggests that blood repertoires may mirror thyroid immune responses. No statistical method was used to fix the sample size in advance, and group allocation was not hidden from the investigators. In cross-validation, a model built on a 13 V-J signature told ophthalmopathy apart from stable hyperthyroidism with 87.88% sensitivity and around 81% specificity, and in testing the same model reached 80%/75%.

The CDR3 covers 12 residues, taking in both the cysteine and the phenylalanine. Only CDR3 DNA is held: 36 bases, read in frame from base 1. CDR1 and CDR2, looked up from the germline V gene, are MNHEY and SVGEGT. Trimming at the junction amounts to 5 bases on V and 10 bases on J, and the germline ends lie 9 bases apart. The V and J genes are TRBV6-2 or TRBV6-3 and TRBJ1-6; the D gene is not confidently resolved. The sequenced sample was blood. The clonotype was recovered from a woman aged 55-69 years with Graves' hyperthyroidism. The CDR3 region has the sequence CASSRWISPLHF. The sequenced DNA: TGTGCCAGCAGTAGGTGGATATCACCCCTCCACTTT.